This T cell receptor beta chain was sequenced in a study of blood T cell repertoires in COVID-19. Overall study: Samples representing acute and convalescent COVID-19 were sourced from the United States, Italy and Spain.

Enrollment of patients from Seattle took place during active infection, with longitudinal follow-up. V trimming: 2 bases; J trimming: 0 bases; junction bases outside the gene matches: 3. Germline V gene sequence: CDR1 LNHDA, CDR2 SQIVND (reference sequence). The CDR3 is made up of 15 amino acids. The assay was immunoSEQ multiplex PCR, and TCRdb's table has in-frame clones only and misses some. Found here are about 150,000 clones, about 87% of them singletons; the top ten hold approximately 0.62%. The sequenced material came from peripheral blood. The TCR comes from a man in his 60s with COVID-19, enrolled during active disease. The chain carries TRBV19 and TRBJ2-7, with 8 nucleotides matching TRBD1. The CDR3 protein is CASSITGTGSYEQYF. In DNA, the CDR3 is TGTGCCAGTAGTATAACCGGGACAGGCTCCTACGAGCAGTACTTC.